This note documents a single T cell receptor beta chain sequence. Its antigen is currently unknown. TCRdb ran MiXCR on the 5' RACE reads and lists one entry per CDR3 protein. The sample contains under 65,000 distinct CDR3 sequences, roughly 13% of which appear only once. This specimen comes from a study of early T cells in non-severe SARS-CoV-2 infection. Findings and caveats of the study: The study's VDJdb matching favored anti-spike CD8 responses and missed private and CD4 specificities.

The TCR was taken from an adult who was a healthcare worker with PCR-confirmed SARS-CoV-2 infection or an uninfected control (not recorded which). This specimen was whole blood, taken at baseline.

The CDR3, as DNA: TGTGCCAGCAGCGCGATACAGGGTAGCACAGATACGCAGTATTTT. This codes for CASSAIQGSTDTQYF. The chain combines TRBV9 with TRBJ2-3; possible D gene TRBD1, 6 bases. V lost 3 bases and J lost 0, with 11 bases in between. The CDR3 extends over 15 amino acids. Germline V gives CDR1 SGDLS, CDR2 YYNGEE.